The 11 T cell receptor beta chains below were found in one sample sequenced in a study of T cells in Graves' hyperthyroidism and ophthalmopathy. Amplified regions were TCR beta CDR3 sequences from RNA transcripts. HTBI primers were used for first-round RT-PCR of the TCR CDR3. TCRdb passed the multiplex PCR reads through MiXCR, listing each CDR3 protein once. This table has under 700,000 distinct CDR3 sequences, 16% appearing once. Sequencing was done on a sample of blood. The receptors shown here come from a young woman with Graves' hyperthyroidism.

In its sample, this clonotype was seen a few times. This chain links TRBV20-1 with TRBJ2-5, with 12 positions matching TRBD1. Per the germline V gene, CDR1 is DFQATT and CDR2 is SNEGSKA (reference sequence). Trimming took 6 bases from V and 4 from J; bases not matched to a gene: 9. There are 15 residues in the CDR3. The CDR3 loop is CSALPGQGARETQYF. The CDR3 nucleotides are TGCAGTGCCCTACCGGGACAGGGGGCGAGAGAGACCCAGTACTTC.

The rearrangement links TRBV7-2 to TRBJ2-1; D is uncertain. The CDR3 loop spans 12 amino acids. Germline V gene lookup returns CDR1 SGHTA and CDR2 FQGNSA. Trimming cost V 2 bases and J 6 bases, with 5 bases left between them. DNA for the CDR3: TGTGCCAGCAGCTTATTCACCAATGAGCAGTTCTTC. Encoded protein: CASSLFTNEQFF.

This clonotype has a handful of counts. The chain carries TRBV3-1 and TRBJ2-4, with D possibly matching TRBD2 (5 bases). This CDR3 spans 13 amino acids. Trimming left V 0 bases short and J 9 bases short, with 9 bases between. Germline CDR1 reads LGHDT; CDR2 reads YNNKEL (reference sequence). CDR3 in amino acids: CASSQDRTSIQYF. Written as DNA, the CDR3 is TGTGCCAGCAGCCAAGACCGCACTAGCATTCAGTACTTC.

The CDR3 DNA follows: TGCGCCAGCAGCGGCGGGCACTCAACTAATGAAAAACTGTTTTTT. Its translation: CASSGGHSTNEKLFF. This chain uses TRBV5-1 with TRBJ1-4; unclear D gene. CDR1 and CDR2 (germline): SGHRS, YFSETQ. The V gene lost 4 bases and the J gene lost 0 bases, with 10 bases spanning the gap. The CDR3 is 15 amino acids. The full variable domain, its missing parts supplied by reference TRBV5-1 and TRBJ1-4, is KAGVTQTPRYLIKTRGQQVTLSCSPISGHRSVSWYQQTPGQGLQFLFEYFSETQRNKGNFPGRFSGRQFSNSRSEMNVSTLELGDSALYLCASSGGHSTNEKLFFGSGTQLSVL.

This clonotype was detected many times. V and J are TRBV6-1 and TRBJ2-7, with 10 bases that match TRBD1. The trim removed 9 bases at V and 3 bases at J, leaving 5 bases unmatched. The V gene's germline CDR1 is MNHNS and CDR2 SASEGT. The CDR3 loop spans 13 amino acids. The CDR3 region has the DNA TGTGCCAGTGGGGACAGGGGCGACTACGAGCAGTACTTC. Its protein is CASGDRGDYEQYF.

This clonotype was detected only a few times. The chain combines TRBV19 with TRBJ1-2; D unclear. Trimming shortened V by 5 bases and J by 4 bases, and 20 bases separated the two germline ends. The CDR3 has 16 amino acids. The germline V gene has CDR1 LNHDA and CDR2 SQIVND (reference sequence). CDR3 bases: TGTGCCAGTAGTTTCGACCCAGCTTCCAAAGGCTATGGCTACACCTTC. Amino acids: CASSFDPASKGYGYTF. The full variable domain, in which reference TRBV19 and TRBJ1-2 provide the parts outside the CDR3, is DGGITQSPKYLFRKEGQNVTLSCEQNLNHDAMYWYRQDPGQGLRLIYYSQIVNDFQKGDIAEGYSVSREKKESFPLTVTSAQKNPTAFYLCASSFDPASKGYGYTFGSGTRLTVV.

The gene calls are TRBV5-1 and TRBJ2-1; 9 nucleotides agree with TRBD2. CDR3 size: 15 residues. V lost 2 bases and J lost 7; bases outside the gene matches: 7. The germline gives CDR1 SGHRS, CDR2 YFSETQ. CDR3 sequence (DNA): TGCGCCAGCAGCTTAGTGGGGACTAGCCGGAATGAGCAGTTCTTC. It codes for CASSLVGTSRNEQFF.

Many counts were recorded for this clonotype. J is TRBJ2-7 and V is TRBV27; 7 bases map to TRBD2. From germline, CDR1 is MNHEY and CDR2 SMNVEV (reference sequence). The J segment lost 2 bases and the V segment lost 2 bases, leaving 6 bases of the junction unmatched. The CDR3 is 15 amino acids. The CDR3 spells CASSLEHGRTYEQYF. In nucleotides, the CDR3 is TGTGCCAGCAGTTTAGAACACGGGAGGACCTACGAGCAGTACTTC.

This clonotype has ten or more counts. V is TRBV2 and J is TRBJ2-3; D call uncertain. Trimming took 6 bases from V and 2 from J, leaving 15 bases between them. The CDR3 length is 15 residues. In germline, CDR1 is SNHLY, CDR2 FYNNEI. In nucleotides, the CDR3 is TGTGCCAGCAGCCCCGGTAGTGGGGTCACAGATACGCAGTATTTT. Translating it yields CASSPGSGVTDTQYF.

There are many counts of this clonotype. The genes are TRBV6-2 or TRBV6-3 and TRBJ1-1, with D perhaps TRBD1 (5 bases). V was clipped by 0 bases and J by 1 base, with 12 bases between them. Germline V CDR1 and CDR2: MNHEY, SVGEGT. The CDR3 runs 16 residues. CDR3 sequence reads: CASSYSGTLGNTEAFF. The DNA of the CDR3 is TGTGCCAGCAGTTACTCCGGGACCCTTGGGAACACTGAAGCTTTCTTT.

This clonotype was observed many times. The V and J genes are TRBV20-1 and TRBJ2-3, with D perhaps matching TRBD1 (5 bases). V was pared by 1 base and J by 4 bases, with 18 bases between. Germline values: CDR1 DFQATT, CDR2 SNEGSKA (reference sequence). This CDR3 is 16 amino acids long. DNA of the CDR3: TGCAGTGCTAGAGGCCCCTGGGGCGCGAGGTCAGATACGCAGTATTTT. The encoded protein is CSARGPWGARSDTQYF.